Below, one TCR beta chain is given with its context. Produced via immunoSEQ multiplex PCR; TCRdb's table is partial and in-frame only. The table includes 50,000 or so clones, around 92% detected once. These data come from a study of T cell changes during pregnancy in multiple sclerosis. The CDR3 covers 16 residues. Trimming took off 1 base at V and 0 bases at J, with 13 bases between the two ends. Germline CDR1 is MGHDK and CDR2 is SYGVNS. The chain uses TRBV25-1 and TRBJ2-7; D unresolved. The origin of this receptor is a female donor with multiple sclerosis, enrolled in a pregnancy study. Sequencing used CD4+ T cells from peripheral blood mononuclear cells, obtained in the third trimester of pregnancy. The CDR3 sequence is CASSESLSTRSYEQYF. The DNA of the CDR3 is TGTGCCAGCAGTGAATCCTTAAGCACTCGCTCCTACGAGCAGTACTTC.